This TCR beta chain appears in the sequencing data of a study of T cell clonotyping in hematopoietic cell transplantation. Assay used: immunoSEQ multiplex PCR; TCRdb lists only in-frame clones, some missing. The sample yields about 6,300 clones, about 90% seen once. Recipient blood drawn about 28 days pretransplant and days 30, 100, 180 after. Study observations and caveats: Recipient TCR diversity dropped after transplant; expanded clonotypes rose from day 30 to 180. Cells were unsorted, so CD4 and CD8 contributions were not separated.

Concerning this clone: Its antigen is unknown.

The TCR originated in a female patient aged 50-59 years who had an allogeneic stem cell transplant from an unrelated donor, so the T cells may come from the graft donor. Some clones in this sample may be carry-over from other donors' samples. The source material was peripheral blood mononuclear cells, sampled 180 days after allogeneic stem cell transplant.

The CDR3 DNA sequence: TGTGCCAGCAGCTTAGGAGCGTGGGGGGGATACAATGAGCAGTTCTTC. Protein product: CASSLGAWGGYNEQFF. The chain is built from TRBV7-2 and TRBJ2-1; 7 bases match TRBD2. The germline gives CDR1 SGHTA, CDR2 FQGNSA. The CDR3 loop spans 16 amino acids. Trimming at V came to 1 base and at J to 4 bases, leaving 7 bases not matched to a gene.